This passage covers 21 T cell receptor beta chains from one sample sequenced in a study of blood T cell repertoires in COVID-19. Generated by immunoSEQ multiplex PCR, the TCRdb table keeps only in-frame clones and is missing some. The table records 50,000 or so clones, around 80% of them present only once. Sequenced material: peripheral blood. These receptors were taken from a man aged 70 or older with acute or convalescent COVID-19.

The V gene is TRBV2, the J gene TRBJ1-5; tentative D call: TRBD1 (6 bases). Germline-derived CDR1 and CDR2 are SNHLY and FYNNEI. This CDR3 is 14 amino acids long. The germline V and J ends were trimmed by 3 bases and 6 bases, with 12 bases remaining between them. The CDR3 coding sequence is TGTGCCAGCAGTGACCAACAGGGCGGTCAGCCCCAGCATTTT. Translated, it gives CASSDQQGGQPQHF.

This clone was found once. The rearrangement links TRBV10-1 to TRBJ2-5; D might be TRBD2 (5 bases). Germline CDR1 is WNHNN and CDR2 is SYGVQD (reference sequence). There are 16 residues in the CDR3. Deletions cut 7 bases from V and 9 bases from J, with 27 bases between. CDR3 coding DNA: TGCGCCAGCATTCCTCCGGTACTAGGAGCTAACATGGCCCAGTACTTC. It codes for CASIPPVLGANMAQYF.

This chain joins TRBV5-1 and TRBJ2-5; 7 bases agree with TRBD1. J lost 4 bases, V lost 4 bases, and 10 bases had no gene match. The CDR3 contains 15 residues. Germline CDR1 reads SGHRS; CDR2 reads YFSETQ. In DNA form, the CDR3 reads TGCGCCAGCAGCACCGGACAGGCGTTAGGAGAGACCCAGTACTTC. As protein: CASSTGQALGETQYF.

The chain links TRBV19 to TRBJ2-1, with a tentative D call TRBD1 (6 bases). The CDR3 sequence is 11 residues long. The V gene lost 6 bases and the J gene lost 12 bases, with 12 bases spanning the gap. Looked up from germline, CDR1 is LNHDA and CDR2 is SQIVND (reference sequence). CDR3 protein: CASSLAGVQFF. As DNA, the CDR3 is TGTGCCAGTAGCCTGGCAGGGGTGCAGTTCTTC.

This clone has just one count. CDR3 nucleotides: TGTGCCAGCAGCCAAGGGAGGGATCAGCCCCAGCATTTT. This sequence encodes CASSQGRDQPQHF. This chain uses TRBV3-1 (or the pseudogene TRBV3-2) with TRBJ1-5; D uncertain. The V gene's germline CDR1 is LGHDT and CDR2 YNNKEL (reference sequence). The CDR3 loop spans 13 amino acids. Trimming removed 1 base at V and 5 bases at J, with 6 bases between.

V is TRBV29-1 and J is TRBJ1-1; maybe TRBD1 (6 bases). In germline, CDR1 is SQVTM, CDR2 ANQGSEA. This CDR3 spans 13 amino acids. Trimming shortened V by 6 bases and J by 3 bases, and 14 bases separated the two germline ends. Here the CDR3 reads CSVGGNSYTEAFF. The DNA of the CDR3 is TGCAGCGTAGGGGGAAACTCTTACACTGAAGCTTTCTTT.

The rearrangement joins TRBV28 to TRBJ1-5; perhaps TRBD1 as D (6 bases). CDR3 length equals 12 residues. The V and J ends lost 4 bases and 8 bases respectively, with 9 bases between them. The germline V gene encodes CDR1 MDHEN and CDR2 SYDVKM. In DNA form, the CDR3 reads TGTGCCAGCAGTTCCAGGGGTGAGCCCCAGCATTTT. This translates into CASSSRGEPQHF.

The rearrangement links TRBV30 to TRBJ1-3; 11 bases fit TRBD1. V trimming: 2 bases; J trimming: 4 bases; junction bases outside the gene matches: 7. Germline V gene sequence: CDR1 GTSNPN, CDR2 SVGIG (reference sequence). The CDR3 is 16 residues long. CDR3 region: CAWSTGTGGAGNTIYF. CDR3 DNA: TGTGCCTGGAGTACGGGGACAGGGGGAGCAGGAAACACCATATATTTT.

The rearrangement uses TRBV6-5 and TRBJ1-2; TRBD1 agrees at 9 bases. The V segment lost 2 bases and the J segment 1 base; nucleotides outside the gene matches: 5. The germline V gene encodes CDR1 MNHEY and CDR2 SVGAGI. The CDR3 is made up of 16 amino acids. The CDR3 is CASSYLSDRGNYGYTF. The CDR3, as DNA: TGTGCCAGCAGTTACCTATCGGACAGGGGTAACTATGGCTACACCTTC.

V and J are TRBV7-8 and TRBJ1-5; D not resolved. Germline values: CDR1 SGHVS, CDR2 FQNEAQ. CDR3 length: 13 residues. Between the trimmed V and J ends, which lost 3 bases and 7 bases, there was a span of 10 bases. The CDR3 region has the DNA TGTGCCAGCAGCTTTTACGGTTTACAGCCCCAGCATTTT. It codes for CASSFYGLQPQHF. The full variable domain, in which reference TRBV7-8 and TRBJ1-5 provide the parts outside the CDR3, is GAGVSQSPRYKVAKRGQDVALRCDPISGHVSLFWYQQALGQGPEFLTYFQNEAQLDKSGLPSDRFFAERPEGSVSTLKIQRTQQEDSAVYLCASSFYGLQPQHFGDGTRLSIL.

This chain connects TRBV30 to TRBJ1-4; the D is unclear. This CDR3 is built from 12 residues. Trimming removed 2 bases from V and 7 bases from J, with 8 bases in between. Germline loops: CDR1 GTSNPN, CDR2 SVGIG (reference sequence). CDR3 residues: CAWSPGTEKLFF. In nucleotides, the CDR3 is TGTGCCTGGAGTCCCGGTACTGAAAAACTGTTTTTT.

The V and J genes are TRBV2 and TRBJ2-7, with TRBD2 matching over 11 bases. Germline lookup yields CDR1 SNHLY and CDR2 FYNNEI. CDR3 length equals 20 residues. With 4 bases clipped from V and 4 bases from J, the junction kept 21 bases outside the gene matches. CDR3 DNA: TGTGCCAGCAGTGTGCTACCCACCTCTAGACAGACTAGCGGGATGTACGAGCAGTACTTC. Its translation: CASSVLPTSRQTSGMYEQYF. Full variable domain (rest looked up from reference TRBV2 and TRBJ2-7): EPEVTQTPSHQVTQMGQEVILRCVPISNHLYFYWYRQILGQKVEFLVSFYNNEISEKSEIFDDQFSVERPDGSNFTLKIRSTKLEDSAMYFCASSVLPTSRQTSGMYEQYFGPGTRLTVT.

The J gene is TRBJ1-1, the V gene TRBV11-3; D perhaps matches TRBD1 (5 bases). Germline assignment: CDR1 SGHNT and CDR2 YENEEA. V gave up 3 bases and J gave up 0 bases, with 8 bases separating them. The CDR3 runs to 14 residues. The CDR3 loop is CASSFREVNTEAFF. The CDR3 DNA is TGTGCCAGCAGCTTCAGGGAGGTGAACACTGAAGCTTTCTTT.

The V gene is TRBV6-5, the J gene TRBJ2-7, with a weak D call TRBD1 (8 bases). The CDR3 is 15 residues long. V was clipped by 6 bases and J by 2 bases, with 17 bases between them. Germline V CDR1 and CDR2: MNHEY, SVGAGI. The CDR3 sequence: CASSGNRGGTYEQYF. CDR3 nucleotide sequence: TGTGCCAGCAGCGGCAACAGGGGGGGGACCTACGAGCAGTACTTC.

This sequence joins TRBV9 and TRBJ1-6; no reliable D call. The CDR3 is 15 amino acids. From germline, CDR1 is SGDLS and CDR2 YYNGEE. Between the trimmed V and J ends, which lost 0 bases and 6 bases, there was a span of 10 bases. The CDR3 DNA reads TGTGCCAGCAGCGTAGATAGGCGGGTTAATTCACCCCTCCACTTT. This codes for CASSVDRRVNSPLHF.

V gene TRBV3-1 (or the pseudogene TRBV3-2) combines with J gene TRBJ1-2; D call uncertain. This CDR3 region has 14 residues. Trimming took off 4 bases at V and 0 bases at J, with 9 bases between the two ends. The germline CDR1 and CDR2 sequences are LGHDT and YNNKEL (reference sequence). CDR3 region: CASSRGLTNYGYTF. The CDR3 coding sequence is TGTGCCAGCAGCCGTGGACTAACTAACTATGGCTACACCTTC.

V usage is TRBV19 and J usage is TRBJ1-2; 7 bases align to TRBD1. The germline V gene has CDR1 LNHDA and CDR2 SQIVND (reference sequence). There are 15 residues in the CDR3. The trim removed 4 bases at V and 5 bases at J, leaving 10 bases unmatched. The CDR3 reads CASSNGDRKGYGYTF. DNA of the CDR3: TGTGCCAGTAGTAACGGGGACAGAAAGGGATATGGCTACACCTTC.

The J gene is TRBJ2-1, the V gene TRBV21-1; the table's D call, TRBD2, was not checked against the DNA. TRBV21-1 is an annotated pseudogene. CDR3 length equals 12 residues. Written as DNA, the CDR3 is TGTGCCAGCAGCCCCGGGAGAAATGAGCAGTTCTTC. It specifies CASSPGRNEQFF.

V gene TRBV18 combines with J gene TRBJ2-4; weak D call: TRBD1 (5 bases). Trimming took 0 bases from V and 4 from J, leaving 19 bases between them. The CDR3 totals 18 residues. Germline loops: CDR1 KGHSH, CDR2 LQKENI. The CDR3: CASSPPTPGRAFKNIQYF. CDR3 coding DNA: TGTGCCAGCTCACCACCTACCCCGGGCAGGGCTTTTAAAAACATTCAGTACTTC.

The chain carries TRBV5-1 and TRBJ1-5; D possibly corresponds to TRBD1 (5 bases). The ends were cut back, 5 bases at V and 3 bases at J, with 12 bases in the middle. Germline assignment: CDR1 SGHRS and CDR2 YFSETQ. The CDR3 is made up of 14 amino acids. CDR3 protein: CASSVSGFNQPQHF. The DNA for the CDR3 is TGCGCCAGCAGTGTGTCAGGGTTCAATCAGCCCCAGCATTTT.

The CDR3 region is CASSLTLGTGGETQYF. The CDR3 region has the DNA TGTGCCAGCAGCTTAACATTAGGGACAGGGGGAGAGACCCAGTACTTC. This chain joins TRBV7-7 and TRBJ2-5; TRBD1 agrees at 11 bases. The length of the CDR3 is 16 residues. Losses at the gene ends were 2 bases for V and 4 bases for J; bases not matched to a gene: 6. Per germline, CDR1 SSHAT and CDR2 FNYEAQ (reference sequence).